A single T cell receptor beta chain is shown here with its context. All of the isolated RNA was reverse transcribed, so expressed TCRB transcripts were sequenced. Libraries were prepared by immunoSEQ multiplex PCR; TCRdb keeps only in-frame clonotypes and omits some of them. The sample carries under 450,000 clones, more than 11% recorded once. The data originate from a study of beta chain features in type 1 diabetes. The sample taken for sequencing was naive CD4+ T cells from blood. This receptor was identified in a man younger than 45 in good health.

The CDR3 sequence is CASSLGRGSSTDTQYF. Here the CDR3 DNA reads TGTGCCAGCAGCTTGGGTCGCGGGTCTAGCACAGATACGCAGTATTTT. The chain has TRBV13 and TRBJ2-3, with a tentative D call TRBD2 (5 bases). The germline V and J ends were trimmed by 3 bases and 0 bases, with 13 bases remaining between them. From germline, CDR1 is PRHDT and CDR2 FYEKMQ (reference sequence). The CDR3 contains 16 residues.